One and the same sample provided the 21 T cell receptor beta chains below, sequenced in a study of post-analysis software for immune sequencing data. Overall study results and limits: In patients, TRBV5-6, TRBV5-1 and TRBV20-1 belonged to roughly five TRBV segments found more frequently than in controls.

No cognate antigen is known for these TCRs. TCR beta cDNA libraries included unique molecular identifiers. Each CDR3 protein is one row after TCRdb ran MiXCR on the PCR reads. The top ten hold 6.5% to 8% of the sample, which has around 400,000 distinct CDR3 sequences, 30% to 40% seen once. The sequenced sample was blood. The receptors stem from a girl aged 2 to 9 with multiple sclerosis.

This clonotype was recorded many times. J is TRBJ2-1 and V is TRBV4-1; TRBD1 might be the D (6 bases). Germline assignment: CDR1 MGHRA and CDR2 YSYEKL. V gave up 0 bases and J gave up 4 bases, with 13 bases separating them. The CDR3 is 16 residues long. The DNA for the CDR3 is TGCGCCAGCAGCCAAGAAATAGGACAGCGATACAATGAGCAGTTCTTC. It yields the protein CASSQEIGQRYNEQFF.

This clonotype was counted between two and nine times. This chain connects TRBV9 to TRBJ1-1, with D possibly TRBD1 on 5 matching bases. In germline, CDR1 is SGDLS, CDR2 YYNGEE. Trimming shortened V by 2 bases and J by 5 bases, and 13 bases separated the two germline ends. The CDR3 covers 14 residues. The DNA of the CDR3 is TGTGCCAGCAGCGTGAAGGGGATCGGGACTGAAGCTTTCTTT. Its translation: CASSVKGIGTEAFF.

The chain carries TRBV28 and TRBJ1-5, with unresolved D. This CDR3 is built from 14 residues. Trimming removed 4 bases from V and 6 bases from J, with 13 bases in between. Looked up from germline, CDR1 is MDHEN and CDR2 is SYDVKM. CDR3 nucleotides: TGTGCCAGCAGTTCCGCGGTAAGGACTCAGCCCCAGCATTTT. Encoded protein: CASSSAVRTQPQHF.

The chain links TRBV6-6 to TRBJ2-7; D is perhaps TRBD1 (5 bases). The CDR3 sequence is 13 residues long. Germline CDR1 is MNHNY and CDR2 is SVGAGI (reference sequence). V was pared by 6 bases and J by 1 base, with 10 bases between. The CDR3 is CASSDGHSYEQYF. The CDR3 DNA sequence: TGTGCCAGCAGCGATGGACATTCCTACGAGCAGTACTTC.

This rearrangement joins TRBV29-1 to TRBJ2-3; possible D gene TRBD1, 5 bases. The V and J ends lost 5 bases and 0 bases respectively, with 12 bases between them. Germline loops: CDR1 SQVTM, CDR2 ANQGSEA. The CDR3 sequence is 14 residues long. This CDR3 is CSVRQSHSTDTQYF. DNA for the CDR3: TGCAGCGTTAGACAGTCTCATAGCACAGATACGCAGTATTTT.

This chain connects TRBV28 to TRBJ2-7; D is possibly TRBD2 (6 bases). This CDR3 contains 13 residues. The ends were cut back, 6 bases at V and 2 bases at J, with 11 bases in the middle. Germline CDR1 and CDR2: MDHEN and SYDVKM. The CDR3 region is CASRGTFTYEQYF. The DNA for the CDR3 is TGTGCCAGCAGGGGGACTTTCACCTACGAGCAGTACTTC.

V is TRBV5-6 and J is TRBJ2-1, with D tentatively TRBD1 (5 bases). Germline loops: CDR1 SGHDT, CDR2 YYEEEE. The CDR3 sequence is 15 residues long. With 2 bases removed from V and 6 bases from J, the gap between germline ends came to 15 bases. DNA of the CDR3: TGTGCCAGCAGCTTAAACTATGAAAGGGGCAATGAGCAGTTCTTC. This translates into CASSLNYERGNEQFF.

This sequence joins TRBV20-1 and TRBJ2-3, with TRBD2 identical over 11 bases. The germline gives CDR1 DFQATT, CDR2 SNEGSKA (reference sequence). The junction had 7 bases not matched to a gene; V was cut back by 2 bases and J by 3 bases. The length of the CDR3 is 16 residues. Written as DNA, the CDR3 is TGCAGTGCTAGACCCATGACTAGCGGGGAGACAGATACGCAGTATTTT. This gives the protein CSARPMTSGETDTQYF.

The chain has TRBV28 and TRBJ2-7; 9 bases map to TRBD1. V lost 5 bases, J lost 5 bases, and 7 bases stayed unmatched. From germline, CDR1 is MDHEN and CDR2 SYDVKM. CDR3 length: 14 amino acids. This CDR3 reads CASSTTGQGDEQYF. CDR3 nucleotides: TGTGCCAGCAGTACCACGGGACAGGGAGACGAGCAGTACTTC.

The J gene is TRBJ2-3, the V gene TRBV6-5, with a tentative D call TRBD2 (6 bases). Germline V gene sequence: CDR1 MNHEY, CDR2 SVGAGI. Trimming removed 3 bases at V and 2 bases at J, with 12 bases between. CDR3 length equals 15 residues. CDR3 sequence reads: CASSYTGSPTDTQYF. In DNA, the CDR3 is TGTGCCAGCAGTTATACCGGGAGCCCCACAGATACGCAGTATTTT.

This rearrangement joins TRBV2 to TRBJ1-5; D is ambiguous. V was pared by 7 bases and J by 6 bases, with 13 bases between. The CDR3 extends over 13 amino acids. Looked up from germline, CDR1 is SNHLY and CDR2 is FYNNEI. CDR3: CASIDRPSQPQHF. The CDR3 DNA is TGTGCCAGCATCGATCGGCCCTCTCAGCCCCAGCATTTT.

The chain couples TRBV12-3 or TRBV12-4 to TRBJ2-5, with D possibly matching TRBD1 (5 bases). The end of the DNA fits TRBJ2-7 better, so the J call may be wrong. This CDR3 contains 13 residues. The DNA of the CDR3 is TGTGCCAGCAGTTTCTTACAGGATTCCGAGCAGTACTTC. Its translation: CASSFLQDSEQYF.

V and J are TRBV13 and TRBJ1-1, with TRBD1 as a possible D gene (5 bases). The CDR3 consists of 15 residues. CDR1 is PRHDT and CDR2 is FYEKMQ in the germline V gene (reference sequence). Trimming left V 5 bases short and J 0 bases short, with 13 bases between. This CDR3 reads CASSPPGELNTEAFF. CDR3 coding DNA: TGTGCCAGCAGCCCGCCGGGGGAGCTGAACACTGAAGCTTTCTTT. The variable domain in full, with the rest retrieved from reference TRBV13 and TRBJ1-1, is AAGVIQSPRHLIKEKRETATLKCYPIPRHDTVYWYQQGPGQDPQFLISFYEKMQSDKGSIPDRFSAQQFSDYHSELNMSSLELGDSALYFCASSPPGELNTEAFFGQGTRLTVV.

V and J are TRBV24-1 and TRBJ2-3, with 9 positions matching TRBD1. Germline assignment: CDR1 KGHDR and CDR2 SFDVKD. The CDR3 length is 16 residues. J was trimmed by 4 bases and V by 7 bases; bases with no gene match: 11. CDR3 bases: TGTGCCACCAGCTCGACAGGGGGGTCATCATCAGATACGCAGTATTTT. Protein sequence: CATSSTGGSSSDTQYF.

The V call is TRBV6-5, the J call TRBJ1-2; D remains ambiguous. CDR1 MNHEY and CDR2 SVGAGI come from the germline V gene. This CDR3 is built from 14 residues. V was trimmed by 0 bases and J by 10 bases, leaving 15 bases between them. CDR3 in amino acids: CASSYSRERVDYTF. The CDR3 region has the DNA TGTGCCAGCAGTTACTCGAGGGAAAGGGTGGACTACACCTTC.

This clonotype was counted once. This chain links TRBV12-3 or TRBV12-4 with TRBJ2-7; 10 bases line up with TRBD2. Germline trimming cut 3 bases from V and 4 bases from J; bases unmatched to any gene: 6. The length of the CDR3 is 15 residues. The CDR3 coding sequence is TGTGCCAGCAGTTTTGTACTAGCGGGATCGTACGAGCAGTACTTC. Protein product: CASSFVLAGSYEQYF.

This clonotype was found a few times. V is TRBV5-1 and J is TRBJ2-5, with 7 positions matching TRBD1. The CDR3 length is 15 residues. Germline CDR1 is SGHRS and CDR2 is YFSETQ. V shed 0 bases, J shed 4 bases, and the junction held 6 bases outside the gene matches. The CDR3 protein is CASSLVGQSVETQYF. CDR3 in DNA: TGCGCCAGCAGCTTGGTGGGACAGAGCGTAGAGACCCAGTACTTC.

With regard to this clonotype: A read error may produce the germline difference seen at one junction end. This sequence joins TRBV7-2 and TRBJ2-1, with TRBD2 matching 11 bases. The CDR3 sequence is 16 residues long. From germline, CDR1 is SGHTA and CDR2 FQGNSA. The CDR3 sequence: CASTLRIAGGRNEQFF. The CDR3 nucleotides read TGTGCCAGCACCTTACGCATAGCGGGGGGGCGTAATGAGCAGTTCTTC.

The genes are TRBV9 and TRBJ2-3; TRBD1 is a possible D gene (6 bases). V lost 3 bases and J lost 5, with 16 bases in between. CDR1 is SGDLS, CDR2 YYNGEE, per germline. CDR3 length equals 15 residues. The CDR3 region is CASSAGWGREDTQYF. The CDR3 DNA follows: TGTGCCAGCAGCGCCGGGTGGGGGCGTGAAGATACGCAGTATTTT. Combining the CDR3 with reference TRBV9 and TRBJ2-3 gives the whole variable domain DSGVTQTPKHLITATGQRVTLRCSPRSGDLSVYWYQQSLDQGLQFLIQYYNGEERAKGNILERFSAQQFPDLHSELNLSSLELGDSALYFCASSAGWGREDTQYFGPGTRLTVL.

V is TRBV4-2 and J is TRBJ1-4, with a tentative D call TRBD1 (6 bases). The ends were cut back, 4 bases at V and 5 bases at J, with 11 bases in the middle. The CDR3 is made up of 14 amino acids. The germline gives CDR1 LGHNA, CDR2 YNFKEQ. The CDR3 protein is CASSPGTSNEKLFF. The CDR3 region has the DNA TGTGCCAGCAGCCCGGGGACATCAAATGAAAAACTGTTTTTT.

The V gene is TRBV5-1, the J gene TRBJ2-4; no clear D. Germline V lookup: CDR1 SGHRS, CDR2 YFSETQ. V shed 0 bases and J shed 6 bases, with 10 bases lying between them. This CDR3 comprises 14 residues. This CDR3 reads CASSLENEGNIQYF. The CDR3, as DNA: TGCGCCAGCAGCTTGGAAAACGAAGGAAACATTCAGTACTTC.